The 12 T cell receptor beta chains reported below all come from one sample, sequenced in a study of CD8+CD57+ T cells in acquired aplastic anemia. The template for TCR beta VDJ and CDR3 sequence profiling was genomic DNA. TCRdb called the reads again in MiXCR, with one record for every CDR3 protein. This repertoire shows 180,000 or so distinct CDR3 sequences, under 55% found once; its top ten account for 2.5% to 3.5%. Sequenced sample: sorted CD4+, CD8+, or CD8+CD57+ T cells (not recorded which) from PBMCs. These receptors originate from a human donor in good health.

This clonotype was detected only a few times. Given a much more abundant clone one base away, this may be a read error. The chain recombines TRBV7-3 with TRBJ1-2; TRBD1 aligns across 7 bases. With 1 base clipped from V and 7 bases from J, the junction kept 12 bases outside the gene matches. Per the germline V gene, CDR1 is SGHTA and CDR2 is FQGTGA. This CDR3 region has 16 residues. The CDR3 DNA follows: TGTGCCAGCAGCTTAAACCCGACAGGGAGCTCCTGTGGCTACACCTTC. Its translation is CASSLNPTGSSCGYTF.

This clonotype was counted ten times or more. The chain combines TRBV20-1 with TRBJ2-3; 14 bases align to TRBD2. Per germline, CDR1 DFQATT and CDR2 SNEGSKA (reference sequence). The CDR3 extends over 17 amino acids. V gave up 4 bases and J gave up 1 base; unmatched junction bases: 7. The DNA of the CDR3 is TGCAGTGCTAAGACTAGCGGGAGGGTATCGGGCACAGATACGCAGTATTTT. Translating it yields CSAKTSGRVSGTDTQYF.

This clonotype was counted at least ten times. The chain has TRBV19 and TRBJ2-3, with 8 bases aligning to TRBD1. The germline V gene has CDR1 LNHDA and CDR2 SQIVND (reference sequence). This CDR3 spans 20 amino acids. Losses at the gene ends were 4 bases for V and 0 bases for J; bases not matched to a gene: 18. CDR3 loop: CASSKDRTGLSPLSTDTQYF. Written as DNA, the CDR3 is TGTGCCAGTAGTAAGGATAGGACAGGGCTTTCACCTCTCAGCACAGATACGCAGTATTTT.

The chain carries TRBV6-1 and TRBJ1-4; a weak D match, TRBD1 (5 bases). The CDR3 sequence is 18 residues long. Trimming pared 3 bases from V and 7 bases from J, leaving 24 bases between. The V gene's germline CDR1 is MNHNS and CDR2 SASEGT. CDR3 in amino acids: CASSERRHVGHRSEKLFF. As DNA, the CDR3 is TGTGCCAGCAGTGAGCGACGTCACGTGGGGCATCGGAGTGAAAAACTGTTTTTT.

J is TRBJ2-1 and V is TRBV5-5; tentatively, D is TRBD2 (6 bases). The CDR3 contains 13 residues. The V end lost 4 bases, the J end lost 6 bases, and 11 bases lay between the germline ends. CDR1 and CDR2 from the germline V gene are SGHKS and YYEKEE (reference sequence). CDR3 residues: CASSPGGANEQFF. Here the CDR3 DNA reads TGTGCCAGCAGCCCCGGCGGGGCCAATGAGCAGTTCTTC.

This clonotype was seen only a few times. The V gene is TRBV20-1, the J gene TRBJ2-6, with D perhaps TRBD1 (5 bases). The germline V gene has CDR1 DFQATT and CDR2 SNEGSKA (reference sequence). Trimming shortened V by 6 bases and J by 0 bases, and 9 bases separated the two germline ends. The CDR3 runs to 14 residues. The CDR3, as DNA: TGCAGTGCACCTGACAGCTCTGGGGCCAACGTCCTGACTTTC. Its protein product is CSAPDSSGANVLTF.

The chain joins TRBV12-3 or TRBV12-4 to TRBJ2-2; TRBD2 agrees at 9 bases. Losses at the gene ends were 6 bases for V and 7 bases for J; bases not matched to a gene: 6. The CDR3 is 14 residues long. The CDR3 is CASSGSGGFGELFF. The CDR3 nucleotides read TGTGCCAGCAGCGGTAGCGGGGGTTTCGGGGAGCTGTTTTTT.

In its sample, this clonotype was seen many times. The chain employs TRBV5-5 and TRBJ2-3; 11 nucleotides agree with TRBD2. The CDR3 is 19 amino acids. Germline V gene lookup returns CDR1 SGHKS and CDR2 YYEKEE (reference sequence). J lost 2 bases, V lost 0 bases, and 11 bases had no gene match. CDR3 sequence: CASSLVIAGGPRFTDTQYF. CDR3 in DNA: TGTGCCAGCAGCTTGGTAATAGCGGGAGGGCCTCGGTTCACAGATACGCAGTATTTT.

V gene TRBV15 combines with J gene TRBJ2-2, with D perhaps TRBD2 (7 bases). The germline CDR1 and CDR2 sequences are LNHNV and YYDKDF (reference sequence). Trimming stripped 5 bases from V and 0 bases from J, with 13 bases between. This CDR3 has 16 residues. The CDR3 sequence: CATSDWGGANTGELFF. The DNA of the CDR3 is TGTGCCACCAGCGATTGGGGGGGCGCGAACACCGGGGAGCTGTTTTTT.

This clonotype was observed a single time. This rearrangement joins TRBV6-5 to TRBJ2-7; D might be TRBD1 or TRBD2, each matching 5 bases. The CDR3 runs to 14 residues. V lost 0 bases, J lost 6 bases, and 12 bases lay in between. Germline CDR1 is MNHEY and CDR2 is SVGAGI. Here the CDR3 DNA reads TGTGCCAGCAGTTACTCCCTGCGAGGGGCCGAGCAGTACTTC. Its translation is CASSYSLRGAEQYF.

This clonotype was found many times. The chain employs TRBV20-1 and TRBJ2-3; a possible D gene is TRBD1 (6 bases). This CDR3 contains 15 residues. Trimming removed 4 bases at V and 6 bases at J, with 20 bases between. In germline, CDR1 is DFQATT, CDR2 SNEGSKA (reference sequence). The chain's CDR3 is CSATDWGHLRDTQYF. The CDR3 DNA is TGCAGTGCTACGGATTGGGGACACCTAAGGGATACGCAGTATTTT.

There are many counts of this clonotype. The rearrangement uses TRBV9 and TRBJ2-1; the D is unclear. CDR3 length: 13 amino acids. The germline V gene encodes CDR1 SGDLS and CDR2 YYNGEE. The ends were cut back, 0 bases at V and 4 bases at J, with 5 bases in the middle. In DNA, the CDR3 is TGTGCCAGCAGCGTAGGCGTATACAATGAGCAGTTCTTC. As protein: CASSVGVYNEQFF.